A single sample is the source of the 21 T cell receptor beta chains below, sequenced in a study of T cell changes during pregnancy in multiple sclerosis. Produced via immunoSEQ multiplex PCR; TCRdb's table is partial and in-frame only. The sample has about 64,000 clones, 80% to 95% seen once. This specimen was peripheral blood, taken in the third trimester of pregnancy. Source of these receptors: a female donor in good health, enrolled as a control in a pregnancy study.

The V and J genes are TRBV27 and TRBJ2-7; the match to TRBD2 covers 9 bases. Germline CDR1 is MNHEY and CDR2 is SMNVEV (reference sequence). The CDR3 consists of 15 residues. With 4 bases clipped from V and 0 bases from J, the junction kept 4 bases outside the gene matches. Here the CDR3 DNA reads TGTGCCAGCAGTTCGATTAGCGGGAGCTCCTACGAGCAGTACTTC. Translated: CASSSISGSSYEQYF.

This clone was counted between two and nine times. This sequence joins TRBV13 and TRBJ1-1; TRBD1 agrees at 7 bases. Germline assignment: CDR1 PRHDT and CDR2 FYEKMQ (reference sequence). The CDR3 sequence is 14 residues long. The V gene end was trimmed by 5 bases and the J gene end by 4 bases; junction bases not matched to a gene: 7. The DNA for the CDR3 is TGTGCCAGCAGCCCAGGGACAGTGATCACTGAAGCTTTCTTT. Translation gives CASSPGTVITEAFF.

The chain combines TRBV5-4 with TRBJ2-7; TRBD2 agrees at 11 bases. The trim removed 3 bases at V and 1 base at J, leaving 12 bases unmatched. The germline CDR1 and CDR2 sequences are SGHNT and YYREEE (reference sequence). The CDR3 runs 18 residues. In nucleotides, the CDR3 is TGTGCCAGCAGCTCCGGGACTAGCGGAAAAGGGGGGTCCTACGAGCAGTACTTC. It specifies CASSSGTSGKGGSYEQYF.

The chain joins TRBV5-1 to TRBJ2-6, with a tentative D call TRBD1 (5 bases). Trimming removed 0 bases at V and 8 bases at J, with 12 bases between. The CDR3 has 15 residues. The germline V gene has CDR1 SGHRS and CDR2 YFSETQ. CDR3 DNA: TGCGCCAGCAGCTTGGGCCAGGGCGCGACCAACGTCCTGACTTTC. Translation: CASSLGQGATNVLTF.

This sequence joins TRBV5-4 and TRBJ2-7; 9 bases are shared with TRBD2. Germline V gives CDR1 SGHNT, CDR2 YYREEE (reference sequence). The CDR3 is 16 amino acids. V dropped 3 bases and J dropped 7; count of bases not matched to a gene: 14. DNA of the CDR3: TGTGCCAGCAGCTATATCCACGGGACTAGCTATGGGGAGCAGTACTTC. It codes for CASSYIHGTSYGEQYF.

The chain has TRBV6-5 and TRBJ1-1, with 7 bases identical to TRBD1. The germline V gene encodes CDR1 MNHEY and CDR2 SVGAGI. The CDR3 runs to 14 residues. Trimming removed 4 bases from V and 6 bases from J; junction bases left unmatched: 8. CDR3 residues: CASSLRQGNSEAFF. The DNA of the CDR3 is TGTGCCAGCAGTTTGAGACAGGGCAACTCTGAAGCTTTCTTT.

This clone was seen a handful of times. This chain uses TRBV9 with TRBJ1-2; 8 bases match TRBD1. CDR1 and CDR2 from the germline V gene are SGDLS and YYNGEE. The length of the CDR3 is 15 residues. Trimming removed 3 bases from V and 8 bases from J; junction bases left unmatched: 12. The CDR3 loop reads CASSALVSQGGGYTF. The CDR3 region has the DNA TGTGCCAGCAGCGCACTTGTCTCACAGGGGGGAGGCTACACCTTC.

This chain connects TRBV6-4 to TRBJ2-2; 8 nucleotides match TRBD2. The V gene end was trimmed by 3 bases and the J gene end by 3 bases; junction bases not matched to a gene: 6. Germline V gene sequence: CDR1 MRHNA, CDR2 SNTAGT. The CDR3 length is 16 residues. The CDR3, as DNA: TGTGCCAGCAGTGAGGCGCCAGCGGGAGACACCGGGGAGCTGTTTTTT. Encoded protein: CASSEAPAGDTGELFF.

The chain uses TRBV6-1 and TRBJ2-7; the match to TRBD1 covers 9 bases. This CDR3 has 16 amino acids. Germline V gives CDR1 MNHNS, CDR2 SASEGT. J gave up 0 bases and V 3 bases, and 6 bases lay outside the gene matches. CDR3 protein: CASSDPGTGSSYEQYF. DNA of the CDR3: TGTGCCAGCAGTGACCCCGGGACAGGGAGCTCCTACGAGCAGTACTTC.

V usage is TRBV6-5 and J usage is TRBJ1-2; 8 bases match TRBD1. Germline V lookup: CDR1 MNHEY, CDR2 SVGAGI. The V segment lost 6 bases and the J segment 6 bases; nucleotides outside the gene matches: 9. The CDR3 contains 14 residues. The CDR3 sequence: CASRPSGGADGYTF. The CDR3 nucleotides are TGTGCCAGCAGGCCCTCAGGGGGCGCTGATGGCTACACCTTC.

This clone has a single count. The chain uses TRBV5-4 and TRBJ2-7; 7 bases fit TRBD2. Germline trimming cut 2 bases from V and 7 bases from J; bases unmatched to any gene: 9. Germline V gene sequence: CDR1 SGHNT, CDR2 YYREEE (reference sequence). The CDR3 contains 14 residues. The CDR3 reads CASSLAGGRGEQYF. The DNA for the CDR3 is TGTGCCAGCAGCTTAGCCGGTGGGAGGGGTGAGCAGTACTTC.

V is TRBV6-6 and J is TRBJ1-2; TRBD1 agrees at 7 bases. The CDR3 loop spans 11 amino acids. V was clipped by 5 bases and J by 8 bases; unmatched bases: 2. Looked up from germline, CDR1 is MNHNY and CDR2 is SVGAGI (reference sequence). The CDR3 reads CASSQGVGYTF. In DNA, the CDR3 is TGTGCCAGCAGTCAGGGGGTGGGCTACACCTTC.

This clone was counted a few times. As DNA, the CDR3 is TGTGCCAGCAGCACTTTAGGGACAGGAAGCAATCAGCCCCAGCATTTT. It translates to CASSTLGTGSNQPQHF. The J gene is TRBJ1-5, the V gene TRBV7-2; 8 nucleotides match TRBD1. J lost 1 base, V lost 5 bases, and 7 bases had no gene match. Germline CDR1 is SGHTA and CDR2 is FQGNSA. This CDR3 is built from 16 residues.

The V and J genes are TRBV9 and TRBJ2-1; maybe TRBD1 (6 bases). The CDR3 is made up of 16 amino acids. Trimming left V 0 bases short and J 2 bases short, with 12 bases between. The germline V gene has CDR1 SGDLS and CDR2 YYNGEE. The DNA of the CDR3 is TGTGCCAGCAGCGTAGGAGTAGGGGGTCCCTACAATGAGCAGTTCTTC. Translating it yields CASSVGVGGPYNEQFF.

V gene TRBV7-2 combines with J gene TRBJ2-2; TRBD2 might be the D (5 bases). Germline values: CDR1 SGHTA, CDR2 FQGNSA. Trimming took off 4 bases at V and 4 bases at J, with 10 bases between the two ends. The CDR3 extends over 14 amino acids. CDR3 DNA sequence: TGTGCCAGCAGCTGGGAGTTGGGCACCGGGGAGCTGTTTTTT. This gives the protein CASSWELGTGELFF.

The V call is TRBV30, the J call TRBJ1-6, with D possibly TRBD1 on 6 matching bases. The V gene's germline CDR1 is GTSNPN and CDR2 SVGIG (reference sequence). Trimming took off 3 bases at V and 12 bases at J, with 15 bases between the two ends. The CDR3 is 13 amino acids. This chain's CDR3 is CAWRHRQDRPLHF. In nucleotides, the CDR3 is TGTGCCTGGAGGCATCGACAGGACCGACCCCTCCACTTT.

The chain carries TRBV7-2 and TRBJ2-3; D unclear. CDR1 SGHTA and CDR2 FQGNSA come from the germline V gene. This CDR3 has 13 amino acids. Trimming cost V 3 bases and J 6 bases, with 10 bases left between them. The CDR3 coding sequence is TGTGCCAGCAGCTTTGAGAGCCCGGATACGCAGTATTTT. This sequence encodes CASSFESPDTQYF.

The count of this clone is one. The chain couples TRBV7-8 to TRBJ2-6; 7 bases agree with TRBD1. This CDR3 is 18 amino acids long. Losses at the gene ends were 5 bases for V and 1 base for J; bases not matched to a gene: 11. Per germline, CDR1 SGHVS and CDR2 FQNEAQ. CDR3 in amino acids: CASSADSGTASGANVLTF. The CDR3 nucleotides read TGTGCCAGCAGCGCGGATTCTGGGACAGCGTCTGGGGCCAACGTCCTGACTTTC.

This chain joins TRBV18 and TRBJ1-1; no clear D. The CDR3 has 15 amino acids. Per the germline V gene, CDR1 is KGHSH and CDR2 is LQKENI. Trimming left V 3 bases short and J 6 bases short, with 17 bases between. CDR3 sequence (DNA): TGTGCCAGCTCACCTACGGGCCTCCCCGGGGCTGAAGCTTTCTTT. It specifies CASSPTGLPGAEAFF.

The rearrangement links TRBV5-1 to TRBJ1-4, with D unclear. Germline V lookup: CDR1 SGHRS, CDR2 YFSETQ. The CDR3 extends over 13 amino acids. V dropped 4 bases and J dropped 10 bases, with 14 bases sitting between them. DNA of the CDR3: TGCGCCAGCAGCACGGAGGGTGTCGGAAAACTGTTTTTT. Protein sequence: CASSTEGVGKLFF.

This clone was seen more than once but under ten times. J is TRBJ2-7 and V is TRBV5-4, with 7 bases that match TRBD1. V was pared by 1 base and J by 4 bases, with 8 bases of the junction left unmatched. This CDR3 spans 15 amino acids. CDR1 SGHNT and CDR2 YYREEE come from the germline V gene (reference sequence). The CDR3 bases are TGTGCCAGCAGCTTGAGACAGGGTGGGATTTACGAGCAGTACTTC. The encoded protein is CASSLRQGGIYEQYF.